The 11 T cell receptor beta chains given below trace back to one sample, sequenced in a study of cytomegalovirus exposure and HLA in healthy donors. Researchers ran the PCR with 60 Vbeta and 13 Jbeta primers. Clones were sequenced by immunoSEQ multiplex PCR, and TCRdb holds only the in-frame ones, with some missing. This table has 160,000 or so clones, more than 60% appearing once. The source material was PBMCs. These receptors all come from a man between 40 and 49 years old in good health and CMV-seronegative.

The chain carries TRBV5-4 and TRBJ1-3, with a possible D match to TRBD1 (5 bases). Germline CDR1 SGHNT, CDR2 YYREEE (reference sequence). Trimming cost V 4 bases and J 7 bases, with 9 bases left between them. The CDR3 has 12 residues. The CDR3 is CASSLQGNTIYF. DNA of the CDR3: TGTGCCAGCAGCCTTCAGGGTAACACCATATATTTT.

V is TRBV18 and J is TRBJ2-3; 12 positions agree with TRBD2. The CDR3 spans 15 residues. Germline values: CDR1 KGHSH, CDR2 LQKENI. Germline trimming cut 5 bases from V and 3 bases from J; bases unmatched to any gene: 3. CDR3 sequence reads: CASSSGLAGTDTQYF. The CDR3 region has the DNA TGTGCCAGCTCATCAGGACTAGCGGGAACAGATACGCAGTATTTT.

The chain uses TRBV18 and TRBJ1-1, with a weak D call TRBD1 (5 bases). Germline CDR1 KGHSH, CDR2 LQKENI. The CDR3 sequence is 12 residues long. The V gene lost 3 bases and the J gene lost 11 bases, with 13 bases spanning the gap. The CDR3 is CASSPGGAAAFF. Written as DNA, the CDR3 is TGTGCCAGCTCACCCGGCGGGGCTGCTGCTTTCTTT. Drawing the rest from reference TRBV18 and TRBJ1-1, the complete variable domain is NAGVMQNPRHLVRRRGQEARLRCSPMKGHSHVYWYRQLPEEGLKFMVYLQKENIIDESGMPKERFSAEFPKEGPSILRIQQVVRGDSAAYFCASSPGGAAAFFGQGTRLTVV.

The chain uses TRBV5-4 and TRBJ2-5; maybe TRBD2 (5 bases). CDR3 length equals 13 residues. The germline V gene encodes CDR1 SGHNT and CDR2 YYREEE (reference sequence). The V and J ends lost 4 bases and 2 bases respectively, with 9 bases between them. The CDR3 protein is CASSITRQETQYF. Written as DNA, the CDR3 is TGTGCCAGCAGCATTACTAGACAAGAGACCCAGTACTTC.

This clone appeared a few times. This chain connects TRBV27 to TRBJ2-5; D is perhaps TRBD2 (6 bases). Germline-derived CDR1 and CDR2 are MNHEY and SMNVEV (reference sequence). The ends were cut back, 3 bases at V and 2 bases at J, with 13 bases in the middle. The CDR3 is made up of 15 amino acids. The CDR3 DNA sequence: TGTGCCAGCAGTTTTCTCCGGGACTCACAAGAGACCCAGTACTTC. Encoded protein: CASSFLRDSQETQYF.

The chain employs TRBV6-6 and TRBJ1-2, with 9 bases identical to TRBD1. The CDR3 is made up of 14 amino acids. V lost 3 bases to trimming and J lost 6 bases; unmatched junction nucleotides: 5. CDR1 is MNHNY and CDR2 is SVGAGI in the germline V gene (reference sequence). The CDR3 loop reads CASSYPTGGHGYTF. CDR3 nucleotide sequence: TGTGCCAGCAGTTATCCAACAGGGGGCCATGGCTACACCTTC.

This clone was seen a few times. The rearrangement uses TRBV5-4 and TRBJ2-5; no clear D. The CDR3 is 13 amino acids. The ends were cut back, 4 bases at V and 1 base at J, with 8 bases in the middle. Germline lookup yields CDR1 SGHNT and CDR2 YYREEE (reference sequence). CDR3: CASSKSGQETQYF. The CDR3 DNA reads TGTGCCAGCAGCAAATCGGGCCAAGAGACCCAGTACTTC.

The J gene is TRBJ2-7, the V gene TRBV2; tentative D call: TRBD2 (7 bases). Germline-derived CDR1 and CDR2 are SNHLY and FYNNEI. The CDR3 length is 16 residues. Trimming left V 4 bases short and J 4 bases short, with 20 bases between. For the CDR3, the DNA is TGTGCCAGCAGTGTTGGTGGGGGGGCCGGGCCGTACGAGCAGTACTTC. Amino acids: CASSVGGGAGPYEQYF.

The J gene is TRBJ2-1, the V gene TRBV4-1, with D maybe TRBD2 (5 bases). This CDR3 comprises 15 residues. V was shortened by 0 bases and J by 3 bases, with 9 bases between the two germline ends. Germline V gene sequence: CDR1 MGHRA, CDR2 YSYEKL. The CDR3 bases are TGCGCCAGCAGCCAAGAGAGGGTGGGCTACAATGAGCAGTTCTTC. Translation gives CASSQERVGYNEQFF.

In its sample, this clone was seen a few times. The chain is built from TRBV19 and TRBJ2-1; no clear D. The CDR3 is 13 residues long. CDR1 and CDR2 from the germline V gene are LNHDA and SQIVND (reference sequence). V lost 1 base and J 6 bases, leaving 7 bases between the germline ends. CDR3 sequence: CASSIVFGNEQFF. CDR3 DNA: TGTGCCAGTAGTATAGTATTCGGCAATGAGCAGTTCTTC.

This chain links TRBV7-2 with TRBJ2-3; the D is unclear. V was pared by 5 bases and J by 6 bases, with 18 bases between. This CDR3 comprises 15 residues. Germline CDR1 is SGHTA and CDR2 is FQGNSA. Here the CDR3 DNA reads TGTGCCAGCAGCCCATGGGCAGCCTCTCGGGATACGCAGTATTTT. It yields the protein CASSPWAASRDTQYF.